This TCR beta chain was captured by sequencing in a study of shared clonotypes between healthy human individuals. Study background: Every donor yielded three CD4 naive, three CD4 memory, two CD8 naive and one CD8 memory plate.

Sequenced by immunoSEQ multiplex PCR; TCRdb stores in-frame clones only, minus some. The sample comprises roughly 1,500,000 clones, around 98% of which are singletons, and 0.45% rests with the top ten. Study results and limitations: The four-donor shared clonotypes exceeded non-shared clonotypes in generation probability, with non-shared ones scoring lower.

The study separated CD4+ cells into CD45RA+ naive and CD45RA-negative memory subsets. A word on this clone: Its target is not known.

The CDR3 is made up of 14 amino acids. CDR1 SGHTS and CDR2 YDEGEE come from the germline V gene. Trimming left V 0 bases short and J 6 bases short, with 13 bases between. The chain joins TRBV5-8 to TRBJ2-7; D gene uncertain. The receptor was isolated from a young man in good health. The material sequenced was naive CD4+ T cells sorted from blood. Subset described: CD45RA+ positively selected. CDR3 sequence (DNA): TGTGCCAGCAGCTTGGTGGAGACAAAACTCGAGCAGTACTTC. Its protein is CASSLVETKLEQYF. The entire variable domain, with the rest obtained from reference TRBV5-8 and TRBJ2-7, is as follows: EAGVTQSPTHLIKTRGQQATLRCSPISGHTSVYWYQQALGLGLQFLLWYDEGEERNRGNFPPRFSGRQFPNYSSELNVNALELEDSALYLCASSLVETKLEQYFGPGTRLTVT.